These 2 T cell receptor beta chains originate from one sample sequenced in a study of cytomegalovirus exposure and HLA in healthy donors. The method was immunoSEQ multiplex PCR; TCRdb's version includes in-frame clones alone and lacks a portion of them. Seen here are about 98,000 clones, about 90% observed once, and the top ten hold 5.5% to 7%. Sequencing was done on a sample of PBMCs. These TCRs come from a man aged 18 to 30 in good health and CMV-seropositive.

The gene calls are TRBV6-5 and TRBJ2-7; tentative D call: TRBD1 (5 bases). Germline CDR1 and CDR2: MNHEY and SVGAGI. The V end was cut by 4 bases, the J end by 1 base, with 17 bases between. The CDR3 contains 16 residues. The CDR3 sequence is CASSLGSGSWSYEQYF. The CDR3 coding sequence is TGTGCCAGCAGTTTGGGCTCAGGGTCCTGGTCCTACGAGCAGTACTTC.

This clone was observed a single time. J is TRBJ2-5 and V is TRBV6-1; TRBD2 matches at 16 bases. The germline V gene has CDR1 MNHNS and CDR2 SASEGT. The ends lost 0 bases at V and 5 bases at J; junction bases unmatched: 12. This CDR3 contains 20 residues. CDR3 residues: CASSEAGAGTSGRARETQYF. In DNA, the CDR3 is TGTGCCAGCAGTGAAGCAGGAGCCGGGACTAGCGGGAGGGCCCGTGAGACCCAGTACTTC.